The 22 T cell receptor beta chains in this list originate from one sample, sequenced in a study of cytomegalovirus exposure and HLA in healthy donors. Primers: 60 Vbeta forward and 13 Jbeta reverse. The protocol was immunoSEQ multiplex PCR, while the TCRdb copy is restricted to in-frame clones and leaves out a portion. This sample has 95,000 to 110,000 clones, with over 65% found just once. Sequencing was carried out using PBMCs. The receptor set was obtained from a woman between 40 and 55 years old in good health and CMV-seronegative.

Comments on this clone: At one boundary the junction diverges from the germline segment, which might be a read error. This chain uses TRBV7-9 with TRBJ2-1, with 9 bases aligning to TRBD2. CDR1 and CDR2 (germline): SEHNR, FQNEAQ (reference sequence). The CDR3 is 15 residues long. The DNA of the CDR3 is TGTTCCAGCAGCCCAGCGGGAGGCTCCTACAATGAGCAGTTCTTC. It specifies CSSSPAGGSYNEQFF.

V and J are TRBV28 and TRBJ2-1; the match to TRBD2 covers 11 bases. CDR1 and CDR2 (germline): MDHEN, SYDVKM. CDR3 length equals 14 residues. The V segment lost 5 bases and the J segment 5 bases; nucleotides outside the gene matches: 2. The CDR3, as DNA: TGTGCCAGCAGTGGGACTAGCGGCAACAATGAGCAGTTCTTC. It yields the protein CASSGTSGNNEQFF.

This chain links TRBV5-1 with TRBJ1-1; no clear D. This CDR3 spans 13 amino acids. V was pared by 4 bases and J by 5 bases, with 12 bases between. The germline V gene has CDR1 SGHRS and CDR2 YFSETQ. CDR3 residues: CASSLLRSTEAFF. The CDR3 nucleotides are TGCGCCAGCAGCCTCCTGAGGAGTACTGAAGCTTTCTTT.

The chain uses TRBV28 and TRBJ1-1; possibly TRBD1 for D (5 bases). With 6 bases removed from V and 5 bases from J, the gap between germline ends came to 10 bases. Germline V CDR1 and CDR2: MDHEN, SYDVKM. This CDR3 comprises 12 residues. The chain's CDR3 is CASRLQETEAFF. The CDR3 bases are TGTGCCAGCAGGCTACAGGAGACTGAAGCTTTCTTT. Looking up the rest from reference TRBV28 and TRBJ1-1 gives the full variable domain: DVKVTQSSRYLVKRTGEKVFLECVQDMDHENMFWYRQDPGLGLRLIYFSYDVKMKEKGDIPEGYSVSREKKERFSLILESASTNQTSMYLCASRLQETEAFFGQGTRLTVV.

CDR3: CASSYDSLLGAFF. CDR3 bases: TGTGCCAGCAGTTACGACAGCCTGCTCGGAGCTTTCTTT. This rearrangement joins TRBV6-5 to TRBJ1-1, with a tentative D call TRBD1 (5 bases). The germline CDR1 and CDR2 sequences are MNHEY and SVGAGI. This CDR3 comprises 13 residues. V lost 2 bases and J lost 10, with 14 bases in between.

The chain recombines TRBV5-1 with TRBJ1-4, with 8 nucleotides matching TRBD1. CDR1 is SGHRS, CDR2 YFSETQ, per germline. The CDR3 has 15 amino acids. V gave up 7 bases and J gave up 4 bases; unmatched junction bases: 9. The CDR3 DNA is TGCGCCAGCTTCGACGGACAGGGAGTTAATGAAAAACTGTTTTTT. Translation: CASFDGQGVNEKLFF.

J is TRBJ2-5 and V is TRBV9; 10 bases are a match to TRBD2. The ends lost 2 bases at V and 3 bases at J; junction bases unmatched: 4. Germline CDR1 and CDR2: SGDLS and YYNGEE. This CDR3 is built from 15 residues. For the CDR3, the DNA is TGTGCCAGCAGCGTGGTCAGCGGGAGGGAAGAGACCCAGTACTTC. Its translation: CASSVVSGREETQYF.

The V gene is TRBV7-9, the J gene TRBJ2-3; the D is unclear. Germline lookup yields CDR1 SEHNR and CDR2 FQNEAQ (reference sequence). V was shortened by 0 bases and J by 6 bases, with 10 bases between the two germline ends. This CDR3 region has 14 residues. DNA of the CDR3: TGTGCCAGCAGCTTAGCCCCGAACTCGGATACGCAGTATTTT. It translates to CASSLAPNSDTQYF.

The chain couples TRBV4-3 to TRBJ2-1, with TRBD1 as a possible D gene (6 bases). The germline gives CDR1 LGHNA, CDR2 YSLEER. This CDR3 has 16 residues. Trimming took 3 bases from V and 0 from J, leaving 12 bases between them. CDR3 sequence reads: CASSQYRESSYNEQFF. The CDR3 DNA is TGCGCCAGCAGCCAGTACAGGGAGAGCTCCTACAATGAGCAGTTCTTC.

CDR3 in amino acids: CASRGQPTDTQYF. For the CDR3, the DNA is TGTGCCAGCAGGGGCCAGCCCACAGATACGCAGTATTTT. J is TRBJ2-3 and V is TRBV6-5; D unresolved. The CDR3 runs to 13 residues. The V end lost 6 bases, the J end lost 2 bases, and 9 bases lay between the germline ends. Germline loops: CDR1 MNHEY, CDR2 SVGAGI.

The CDR3 protein is CASSQGSGDNTGELFF. CDR3 in DNA: TGCGCCAGCAGCCAAGGAAGCGGAGACAACACCGGGGAGCTGTTTTTT. This chain connects TRBV4-1 to TRBJ2-2; D may be TRBD2 (5 bases). The CDR3 has 16 residues. CDR1 and CDR2 from the germline V gene are MGHRA and YSYEKL. Trimming took 1 base from V and 2 from J, leaving 11 bases between them.

A note on this clone: The same CDR3 can be traced to other DNA sequences in this sample. The chain recombines TRBV7-2 with TRBJ1-5, with no clear D. The CDR3 loop spans 14 amino acids. V was trimmed by 5 bases and J by 7 bases, leaving 15 bases between them. Germline loops: CDR1 SGHTA, CDR2 FQGNSA. The CDR3: CASSPPSANQPQHF. CDR3 DNA: TGTGCCAGCAGCCCCCCGAGTGCCAACCAGCCCCAGCATTTT.

Here the CDR3 reads CASSYALWSSGNTIYF. The CDR3 region has the DNA TGTGCCAGCAGTTACGCGCTCTGGAGCTCTGGAAACACCATATATTTT. The rearrangement uses TRBV6-5 and TRBJ1-3; D call uncertain. The CDR3 totals 16 residues. CDR1 is MNHEY, CDR2 SVGAGI, per germline. The V and J ends lost 2 bases and 0 bases respectively, with 11 bases between them.

The chain has TRBV9 and TRBJ2-2; the match to TRBD2 covers 10 bases. Trimming took 1 base from V and 4 from J; bases not matched to a gene: 1. Germline CDR1 reads SGDLS; CDR2 reads YYNGEE. The CDR3 contains 15 residues. The CDR3 is CASSVLAGATGELFF. In DNA, the CDR3 is TGTGCCAGCAGCGTACTAGCGGGAGCCACCGGGGAGCTGTTTTTT.

This clone has just a few counts. J is TRBJ1-4 and V is TRBV7-8, with D unresolved. CDR3 length equals 13 residues. CDR1 and CDR2 from the germline V gene are SGHVS and FQNEAQ. V shed 5 bases and J shed 8 bases, with 12 bases lying between them. For the CDR3, the DNA is TGTGCCAGCAGCCCTAATCTGAAGGAAAAACTGTTTTTT. This codes for CASSPNLKEKLFF.

In DNA, the CDR3 is TGTGCCAGCAGTGAAAGTTCGGGAGCCGCAGATACGCAGTATTTT. Its protein product is CASSESSGAADTQYF. The J gene is TRBJ2-3, the V gene TRBV6-1, with D possibly TRBD2 on 6 matching bases. Trimming cost V 2 bases and J 4 bases, with 13 bases left between them. CDR3 length equals 15 residues. Per the germline V gene, CDR1 is MNHNS and CDR2 is SASEGT.

This clone was seen a handful of times. V and J are TRBV14 and TRBJ2-2; no firm D call. Germline CDR1 is SGHDN and CDR2 is FVKESK. The CDR3 is made up of 12 amino acids. Between the trimmed V and J ends, which lost 5 bases and 7 bases, there was a span of 8 bases. The CDR3 bases are TGTGCCAGCAGCACCCGGTTCGGGGAGCTGTTTTTT. Its protein is CASSTRFGELFF.

This chain uses TRBV6-6 with TRBJ2-1; D may be TRBD1 (5 bases). The CDR3 is 16 residues long. CDR1 is MNHNY, CDR2 SVGAGI, per germline (reference sequence). V lost 4 bases to trimming and J lost 0 bases, with 13 bases between them. The DNA of the CDR3 is TGTGCCAGCAGTTCCAAGGGGTTTCGCTCCTACAATGAGCAGTTCTTC. This codes for CASSSKGFRSYNEQFF.

This chain joins TRBV6-6 and TRBJ2-1, with D uncertain. The CDR3 loop spans 10 amino acids. The V end lost 6 bases, the J end lost 6 bases, and 3 bases lay between the germline ends. CDR1 is MNHNY, CDR2 SVGAGI, per germline (reference sequence). As DNA, the CDR3 is TGTGCCAGCAGCTTCAATGAGCAGTTCTTC. Encoded protein: CASSFNEQFF.

The chain couples TRBV5-1 to TRBJ2-3, with D maybe TRBD2 (5 bases). V lost 3 bases, J lost 1 base, and 9 bases lay in between. Germline-derived CDR1 and CDR2 are SGHRS and YFSETQ. This CDR3 has 14 amino acids. The CDR3 is CASSWAGGTDTQYF. The CDR3 region has the DNA TGCGCCAGCAGCTGGGCCGGGGGCACAGATACGCAGTATTTT.

V is TRBV7-9 and J is TRBJ2-1; perhaps TRBD2 as D (7 bases). The V gene's germline CDR1 is SEHNR and CDR2 FQNEAQ (reference sequence). This CDR3 is built from 16 residues. With 4 bases removed from V and 7 bases from J, the gap between germline ends came to 20 bases. The CDR3 here is CASSSRGREFLNEQFF. The CDR3 bases are TGTGCCAGCAGCTCCCGGGGGCGGGAGTTTCTAAATGAGCAGTTCTTC.

The chain recombines TRBV7-9 with TRBJ1-4; D ambiguous. Germline-derived CDR1 and CDR2 are SEHNR and FQNEAQ (reference sequence). The CDR3 sequence is 15 residues long. Trimming removed 1 base from V and 3 bases from J, with 9 bases in between. CDR3 loop: CASSLVIGSNEKLFF. The CDR3 DNA sequence: TGTGCCAGCAGCTTAGTAATCGGTTCTAATGAAAAACTGTTTTTT.